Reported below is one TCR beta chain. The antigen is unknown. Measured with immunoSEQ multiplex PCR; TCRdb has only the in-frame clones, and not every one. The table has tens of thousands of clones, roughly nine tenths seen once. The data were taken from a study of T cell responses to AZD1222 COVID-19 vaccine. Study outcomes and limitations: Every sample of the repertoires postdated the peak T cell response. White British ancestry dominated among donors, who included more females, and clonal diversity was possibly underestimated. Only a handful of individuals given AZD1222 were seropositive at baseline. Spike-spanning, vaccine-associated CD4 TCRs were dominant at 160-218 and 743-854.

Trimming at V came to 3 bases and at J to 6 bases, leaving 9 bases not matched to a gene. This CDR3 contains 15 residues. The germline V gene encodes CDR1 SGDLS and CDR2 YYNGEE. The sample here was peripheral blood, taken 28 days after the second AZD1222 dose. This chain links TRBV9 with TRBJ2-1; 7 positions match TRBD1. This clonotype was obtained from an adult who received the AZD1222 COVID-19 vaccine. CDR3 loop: CASSEDTGAFNEQFF. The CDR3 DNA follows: TGTGCCAGCAGCGAAGACACAGGGGCATTCAATGAGCAGTTCTTC.